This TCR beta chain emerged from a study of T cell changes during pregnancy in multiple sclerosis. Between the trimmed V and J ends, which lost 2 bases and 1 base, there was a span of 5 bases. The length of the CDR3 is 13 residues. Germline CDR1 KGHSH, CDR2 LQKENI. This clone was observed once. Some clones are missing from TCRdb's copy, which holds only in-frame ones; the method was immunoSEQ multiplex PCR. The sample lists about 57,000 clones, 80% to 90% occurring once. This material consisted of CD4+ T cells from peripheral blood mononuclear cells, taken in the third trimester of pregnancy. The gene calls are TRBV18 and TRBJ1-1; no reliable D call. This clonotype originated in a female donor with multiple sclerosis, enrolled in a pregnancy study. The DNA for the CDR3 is TGTGCCAGCTCACCAGTATCGAACACTGAAGCTTTCTTT. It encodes CASSPVSNTEAFF.